The 2 T cell receptor beta chains in this list originate from one sample, sequenced in a study of blood T cells in healthy people across ages. For the second PCR, which ran for roughly 7 to 11 cycles, a sample-barcoded 5' primer and a J-beta primer mix were used. TCRdb re-analysed the 5' RACE reads in MiXCR, keeping a single row per CDR3 protein. The table shows around 1,500,000 distinct CDR3 sequences, with about 30% occurring only once. The sample comprised blood. Receptors were obtained from a woman in her 30s in good health.

The chain couples TRBV12-3 or TRBV12-4 to TRBJ2-2; D is possibly TRBD2 (5 bases). This CDR3 comprises 15 residues. The V gene lost 6 bases and the J gene lost 1 base, with 12 bases spanning the gap. This chain's CDR3 is CASRDGLENTGELFF. The CDR3, as DNA: TGTGCCAGCAGAGACGGACTTGAGAACACCGGGGAGCTGTTTTTT.

This clonotype was found a few times. This may stem from a read error, because a much larger clone lies one nucleotide away. DNA for the CDR3: TGTGCCAGCAGTTTTTATGCCGGACAGGGAACAGATACGCAGTATTTT. It is translated as CASSFYAGQGTDTQYF. The J gene is TRBJ2-3, the V gene TRBV12-3 or TRBV12-4; 8 bases are shared with TRBD1. The ends lost 3 bases at V and 3 bases at J; junction bases unmatched: 8. The CDR3 length is 16 residues.